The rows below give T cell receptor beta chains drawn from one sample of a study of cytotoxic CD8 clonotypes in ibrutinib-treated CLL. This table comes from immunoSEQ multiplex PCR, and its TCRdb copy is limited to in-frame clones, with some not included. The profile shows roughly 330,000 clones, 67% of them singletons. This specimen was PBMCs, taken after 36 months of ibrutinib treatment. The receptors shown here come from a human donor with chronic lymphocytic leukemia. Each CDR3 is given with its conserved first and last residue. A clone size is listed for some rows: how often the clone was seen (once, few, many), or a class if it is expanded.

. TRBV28 CASSFVGVYNEQFF
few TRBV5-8 CASSSSGTGDTGELFF
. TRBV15 CATSTETSGIEQYF
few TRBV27 CASRLWGTGGRTGELFF
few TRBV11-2 CASSLHDRVSETQYF
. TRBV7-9 CASSWTSGESSTDTQYF
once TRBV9 CASSPRLVSSRYNEQFF
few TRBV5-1 CASSSSGGAGSYGYTF
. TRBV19 CATRRRLRYTGELFF
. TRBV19 CASSTFGQGGTQYF
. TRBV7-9 CASSSRRTADYWEQYF
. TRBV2 CASSSDPNTEAFF
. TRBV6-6 CATRDLHEQYF
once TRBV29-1 CSARGVWGYNEQFF
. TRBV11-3 CASSSKQKTSGANVLTF
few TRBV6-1 CASSEWGANTGELFF
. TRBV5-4 CASSLPGGGTPANYGYTF
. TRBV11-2 CASSTSGTSTDTQYF
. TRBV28 CASRGLRDSELETQYF
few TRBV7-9 CASFPINTGELFF
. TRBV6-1 CASSEARGLTEAFF
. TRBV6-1 CASSEEGAKAFF
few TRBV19 CASSTGSGQPQHF
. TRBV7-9 CASSLALGQLFYEQYF
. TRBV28 CASSPGLAGGRGHLAAEQYF
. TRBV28 CASTMRDRAKTQYF
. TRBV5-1 CASSPGRGGNEKLFF
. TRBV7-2 CASSPRTSGRADTQYF
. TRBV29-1 CSVEDPTERPPGANVLTF
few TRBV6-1 CASSEARTASYEQYF
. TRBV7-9 CASSFLRAAGGNTIYF
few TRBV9 CASSVAGTGGGTEAFF
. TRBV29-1 CSVDLAGFLGYTF
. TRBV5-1 CASSFQGQGSYEQYF
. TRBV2 CASSEDRSSYEQYF
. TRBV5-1 CASSSDRRKAQVNTEAFF
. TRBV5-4 CASSLAGFSVQSSYNEQFF
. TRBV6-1 CASSRQGTDTQYF
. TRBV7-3 CASSRTPAVTDTQYF
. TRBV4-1 CASSLEGGFTTYEQYF